These T cell receptor beta chains were read from a single sample in a study of T cells after yellow fever vaccination. TCRdb analysed the 5' RACE reads with MiXCR anew, one entry per CDR3 protein. The sample contains about 240,000 distinct CDR3 sequences, 6.9% of which appear only once. Source: CD4+ T cells sorted from PBMCs, taken 15 days after the yellow fever booster vaccination. The receptors come from a man aged 25-40 years who received the YFV17D yellow fever vaccine. CDR3s include the opening cysteine and the closing phenylalanine or tryptophan. The order of the fields is V gene, clone size, J gene, D gene, CDR3 protein, CDR3 DNA. A D gene is named only where the DNA matches it firmly. Not all rows give a size; the values are once, few, many and, for expanded clones, a class.

>TRBV19|few|TRBJ2-2|TRBD1
CASTSTPGQGNTGELFF
TGTGCCAGTACTTCAACCCCGGGACAGGGGAACACCGGGGAGCTGTTTTTT
>TRBV20-1|few|TRBJ1-5|-
CSARDIRASSNQPQHF
TGCAGTGCTAGAGATATCAGGGCGTCGAGCAATCAGCCCCAGCATTTT
>TRBV20-1|few|TRBJ2-1|TRBD2
CCASLLAGGPVHEQFF
TGCTGTGCTAGCCTGCTAGCGGGAGGGCCGGTACATGAGCAGTTCTTC
>TRBV5-5|many|TRBJ2-3|-
CASSRGLTGFDTQYF
TGTGCCAGCTCCAGGGGCCTGACCGGGTTCGATACGCAGTATTTT
>TRBV6-5|few|TRBJ2-3|TRBD2
CASILIAGVADTQYF
TGTGCCAGCATTCTCATAGCGGGAGTCGCAGATACGCAGTATTTT
>TRBV15|many|TRBJ2-1|-
CATSAHYNEQFF
TGTGCCACCAGCGCGCATTACAATGAGCAGTTCTTC
>TRBV4-3|many|TRBJ2-3|TRBD2
CASSQVHGLDGTDTQYF
TGCGCCAGCAGCCAGGTCCACGGACTAGATGGCACAGATACGCAGTATTTT
>TRBV6-1|-|TRBJ2-7|-
CASSQPRWGVAYEQYF
TGTGCCAGCAGTCAGCCCCGGTGGGGGGTGGCCTACGAGCAGTACTTC
>TRBV20-1|few|TRBJ2-2|-
CSARRVQIGELFF
TGCAGTGCTAGACGGGTGCAGATCGGGGAGCTGTTTTTT
>TRBV10-3|many|TRBJ2-7|-
CAISGQGMYEQYF
TGTGCCATCTCTGGGCAGGGCATGTACGAGCAGTACTTC
>TRBV29-1|many|TRBJ2-7|TRBD2
CSVEGGGRANEQYF
TGCAGCGTTGAAGGCGGCGGGAGGGCAAACGAGCAGTACTTC
>TRBV6-5|few|TRBJ2-7|-
CASSYGGLSSYEQYF
TGTGCCAGCAGTTACGGGGGCCTCAGCTCCTACGAGCAGTACTTC
>TRBV6-6|-|TRBJ2-2|-
CALYGGGELFF
TGTGCCCTTTACGGCGGCGGGGAGCTGTTTTTT
>TRBV28|-|TRBJ1-2|-
CASSYRYGYTF
TGTGCCAGCAGTTACAGATATGGCTACACCTTC
>TRBV4-3|few|TRBJ2-3|-
CASSQEGARGDTQYF
TGCGCCAGCAGCCAAGAGGGGGCTCGGGGGGATACGCAGTATTTT
>TRBV12-3/TRBV12-4|-|TRBJ2-3|TRBD1
CASQVDRGDTQYF
TGTGCCAGCCAAGTTGACAGGGGAGATACGCAGTATTTT
>TRBV7-2|few|TRBJ2-1|-
CASSDHRGQFF
TGTGCCAGCAGCGACCACCGGGGGCAGTTCTTC
>TRBV12-3/TRBV12-4|few|TRBJ2-6|TRBD1
CASSSSGTAISGANVLTF
TGTGCCAGCAGCTCTTCCGGGACAGCCATCTCTGGGGCCAACGTCCTGACTTTC
>TRBV5-1|few|TRBJ1-2|-
CASSLAQAQNYGYTF
TGCGCCAGCAGCTTGGCTCAGGCGCAAAACTATGGCTACACCTTC
>TRBV20-1|few|TRBJ2-7|-
CSGSSDSYEQYF
TGCAGTGGCAGCTCAGACTCCTACGAGCAGTACTTC
>TRBV7-2|few|TRBJ1-4|-
CASSGRHSTNEKLFF
TGTGCCAGCAGCGGCAGACACTCAACTAATGAAAAACTGTTTTTT
>TRBV24-1|many|TRBJ2-2|TRBD2
CATSAHAAGGSSTGELFF
TGTGCCACCAGTGCCCATGCGGCGGGAGGTAGCAGCACCGGGGAGCTGTTTTTT
>TRBV3-1|few|TRBJ1-5|TRBD1
CASSLRTGGPNQPQHF
TGTGCCAGCAGCCTTAGGACAGGGGGCCCAAATCAGCCCCAGCATTTT
>TRBV15|many|TRBJ1-6|-
CATGWTGGSSPLHF
TGTGCCACCGGCTGGACGGGAGGTAGTTCACCCCTCCACTTT
>TRBV29-1|many|TRBJ2-5|-
CSVDGPMGTATQYF
TGCAGCGTTGACGGCCCCATGGGGACCGCGACCCAGTACTTC
>TRBV7-2|many|TRBJ2-1|-
CASSLNVARQFF
TGTGCCAGCAGCTTAAATGTCGCTCGGCAGTTCTTC
>TRBV18|few|TRBJ2-1|-
CASSPPLQVFYNEQFF
TGTGCCAGCTCACCACCCCTTCAGGTATTCTACAATGAGCAGTTCTTC
>TRBV6-1|few|TRBJ2-7|TRBD2
CASSTPRSGGDYEQYF
TGTGCCAGCAGTACGCCTAGGAGCGGGGGGGACTACGAGCAGTACTTC
>TRBV20-1|few|TRBJ2-1|-
CSAAQYNEQFF
TGCAGTGCTGCCCAATACAATGAGCAGTTCTTC
>TRBV6-5|few|TRBJ1-5|-
CASTTGNQPQHF
TGTGCCAGCACGACAGGAAATCAGCCCCAGCATTTT
>TRBV24-1|-|TRBJ2-7|TRBD1
CATSERDRDYEQYF
TGTGCCACCAGTGAGCGGGACAGGGATTACGAGCAGTACTTC
>TRBV19|-|TRBJ2-7|-
CASRPRSGLYF
TGTGCCAGTAGACCCAGATCTGGGTTGTACTTC
>TRBV6-1|few|TRBJ1-2|TRBD1
CASSEYGTGDGYTF
TGTGCCAGCAGTGAATACGGGACAGGGGATGGCTACACCTTC
>TRBV18|-|TRBJ2-5|-
CASSRTGSSPGGTQYF
TGTGCCAGCTCACGGACAGGGTCCTCCCCGGGAGGGACCCAGTACTTC
>TRBV5-6|few|TRBJ2-3|-
CASSPQQGLTDTQYF
TGTGCCAGCAGCCCACAACAGGGACTAACAGATACGCAGTATTTT
>TRBV19|few|TRBJ2-3|-
CASRRDKSTDTQYF
TGTGCCAGCCGCCGGGACAAGAGCACAGATACGCAGTATTTT
>TRBV12-3/TRBV12-4|few|TRBJ2-7|-
CASSPAGEQYF
TGTGCCAGCAGTCCCGCAGGCGAGCAGTACTTC
>TRBV5-4|many|TRBJ2-2|-
CASSSRTNTGELFF
TGTGCCAGCAGCAGCAGGACGAACACCGGGGAGCTGTTTTTT
>TRBV12-3/TRBV12-4|many|TRBJ2-1|TRBD2
CASRRLAGGYEQFF
TGTGCCAGCCGTAGACTAGCGGGAGGTTATGAGCAGTTCTTC
>TRBV20-1|few|TRBJ1-1|TRBD1
CSARIDRGLPFF
TGCAGTGCTAGAATAGACAGGGGGCTTCCTTTCTTT
>TRBV11-2|few|TRBJ2-3|TRBD1
CASSTRDRGGDTQYF
TGTGCCAGCAGCACCCGGGACAGGGGAGGAGATACGCAGTATTTT
>TRBV7-2|few|TRBJ2-7|-
CASSLNRAAYEQYF
TGTGCCAGCAGCTTAAACAGGGCGGCCTACGAGCAGTACTTC
>TRBV23-1|few|TRBJ2-2|-
CASSQPGLGTGELFF
TGCGCCAGCAGTCAGCCGGGACTGGGAACCGGGGAGCTGTTTTTT
>TRBV11-1|-|TRBJ2-3|-
CASSSQGADTQYF
TGTGCCAGCAGCTCTCAGGGAGCAGATACGCAGTATTTT
>TRBV30|many|TRBJ2-3|-
CAWSVLRLGTDTQYF
TGTGCCTGGAGTGTATTAAGACTAGGAACAGATACGCAGTATTTT
>TRBV18|many|TRBJ2-7|TRBD2
CASSPAGGSSYEQYF
TGTGCCAGCTCACCGGCAGGCGGGAGCTCCTACGAGCAGTACTTC
>TRBV6-1|few|TRBJ2-7|-
CASSEGPAEQYF
TGTGCCAGCAGTGAAGGACCTGCGGAGCAGTACTTC
>TRBV20-1|-|TRBJ1-5|-
CSAEGRVSQPQHF
TGCAGTGCGGAGGGCAGGGTAAGTCAGCCCCAGCATTTT
>TRBV18|few|TRBJ2-1|TRBD2
CASSPGLAGRRPYNEQFF
TGTGCCAGCTCACCAGGACTAGCGGGGAGAAGACCTTACAATGAGCAGTTCTTC
>TRBV7-2|-|TRBJ2-2|TRBD1
CASSSRQGRTGELFF
TGTGCCAGCAGCTCCCGACAGGGAAGGACCGGGGAGCTGTTTTTT
>TRBV20-1|many|TRBJ2-3|TRBD2
CSARRLAGTTDTQYF
TGCAGTGCTAGACGCCTAGCGGGTACTACAGATACGCAGTATTTT
>TRBV5-1|-|TRBJ2-1|-
CASNKREMVLLQFF
TGCGCCAGCAACAAACGGGAGATGGTACTCCTGCAGTTCTTC
>TRBV7-2|many|TRBJ2-2|-
CASSQPTGELFF
TGTGCCAGCAGCCAGCCCACCGGGGAGCTGTTTTTT
>TRBV12-3/TRBV12-4|many|TRBJ1-2|-
CASTPQGVYGYTF
TGTGCCAGCACCCCGCAAGGGGTCTATGGCTACACCTTC
>TRBV30|-|TRBJ2-5|-
CAWSGAAAGETQYF
TGTGCCTGGAGCGGGGCCGCGGCGGGGGAGACCCAGTACTTC